This is a list of T cell receptor beta chains from one sample in a study of Graves' ophthalmopathy and Graves' hyperthyroidism. TCRdb independently ran MiXCR on the multiplex PCR reads; one entry per CDR3 protein. This sample has almost 750,000 distinct CDR3 sequences, with around 40% found just once. The sample comprised peripheral blood. The receptor set was obtained from an adult man with Graves' ophthalmopathy. Each CDR3 is given with its conserved first and last residue. The order of the fields is D gene, V gene, J gene, clone size, CDR3 protein, CDR3 DNA. A D gene is named only where the DNA matches it firmly. Some rows have no size entry. The others give once, few or many, or a class for an expanded clone.

-,TRBV25-1,TRBJ2-2,-,CASRENTFYTGELFF,TGTGCCAGCAGAGAAAACACCTTTTACACCGGGGAGCTGTTTTTT
-,TRBV20-1,TRBJ2-7,-,CSARAGVNPYEQYF,TGCAGTGCTAGAGCCGGGGTCAACCCCTACGAGCAGTACTTC
TRBD1,TRBV6-6,TRBJ2-5,-,CASSYPKRQGRETQYF,TGTGCCAGCAGTTACCCCAAACGACAGGGGCGAGAGACCCAGTACTTC
TRBD2,TRBV2,TRBJ2-7,-,CASSTKAGGPKYEQYF,TGTGCCAGCAGTACAAAAGCGGGAGGGCCGAAGTACGAGCAGTACTTC
-,TRBV13,TRBJ2-7,-,CASSSGQSTYEQYF,TGTGCCAGCAGTTCCGGACAGTCGACCTACGAGCAGTACTTC
-,TRBV29-1,TRBJ2-3,few,CSVGDGDTQYF,TGCAGTGTTGGGGACGGAGATACGCAGTATTTT
TRBD1,TRBV2,TRBJ2-7,few,CARSITTGAYEQYF,TGTGCCAGGAGTATTACGACAGGGGCCTACGAGCAGTACTTC
-,TRBV6-5,TRBJ2-3,-,CASSNSALDTQYF,TGTGCCAGCTCGAATAGCGCACTTGATACGCAGTATTTT
-,TRBV7-9,TRBJ2-2,-,CASSPTITNTGELFF,TGTGCCAGCAGCCCCACTATAACGAACACCGGGGAGCTGTTTTTT
-,TRBV5-4,TRBJ2-7,-,CASSLTGTFSYEQYF,TGTGCCAGCAGCCTGACGGGAACGTTTTCCTACGAGCAGTACTTC
-,TRBV5-6,TRBJ1-2,-,CASSFFRRTANYGYTF,TGTGCCAGCAGCTTTTTTCGGAGGACAGCTAACTATGGCTACACCTTC
-,TRBV12-3/TRBV12-4,TRBJ1-1,-,CASSLEAEASF,TGTGCCAGCAGTTTAGAGGCAGAAGCTTCCTTT
-,TRBV20-1,TRBJ2-7,many,CSARDRGRGNEQYF,TGCAGTGCTAGAGATCGCGGCAGGGGCAACGAGCAGTACTTC
TRBD2,TRBV12-3/TRBV12-4,TRBJ2-5,-,CASSKLAGGKETQYF,TGTGCCAGCAGTAAACTAGCGGGAGGAAAAGAGACCCAGTACTTC
TRBD2,TRBV15,TRBJ2-7,many,CATSRDLAASYEQYF,TGTGCCACCAGCCGAGATCTAGCGGCTTCCTACGAGCAGTACTTC
TRBD2,TRBV7-2,TRBJ2-6,-,CASSLSGGGNTEAF,TGTGCCAGCAGCCTCTCGGGGGGTGGAAACACTGAAGCTTTC
-,TRBV9,TRBJ1-1,many,CASSVGGGMDTEAFF,TGTGCCAGCAGCGTAGGAGGGGGGATGGACACTGAAGCTTTCTTT
-,TRBV20-1,TRBJ2-2,-,CSAAEGGAVTGELFF,TGCAGTGCTGCGGAAGGGGGAGCCGTCACCGGGGAGCTGTTTTTT
TRBD1,TRBV6-5,TRBJ2-7,few,CASSYFPGQGAHEQYF,TGTGCCAGCAGTTACTTTCCGGGACAGGGGGCCCACGAGCAGTACTTC
-,TRBV14,TRBJ1-2,many,CASSQVVGYGYTF,TGTGCCAGCAGCCAAGTGGTGGGGTATGGCTACACCTTC
-,TRBV24-1,TRBJ1-5,-,CASSEPGVRNQPQHF,TGTGCCAGCAGTGAACCAGGGGTCCGGAATCAGCCCCAGCATTTT
-,TRBV19,TRBJ1-1,-,CASSISGLMGPEAFF,TGTGCCAGTAGTATCTCTGGGTTGATGGGACCTGAAGCTTTCTTT
TRBD2,TRBV27,TRBJ2-7,-,CASSFVGGVYEQYF,TGTGCCAGCAGTTTTGTCGGGGGGGTCTACGAGCAGTACTTC
-,TRBV7-9,TRBJ2-7,few,CASSFVGDEQYF,TGTGCCAGCAGCTTTGTCGGGGACGAGCAGTACTTC
-,TRBV10-3,TRBJ1-6,many,CAISEGQRDSPLHF,TGTGCCATCAGTGAAGGACAGCGAGACTCACCCCTCCACTTT
TRBD1,TRBV20-1,TRBJ2-7,few,CSASNRDSSYEQYF,TGCAGTGCATCGAACCGGGACAGCTCCTACGAGCAGTACTTC
TRBD2,TRBV7-9,TRBJ2-7,-,CASSPWRGKEYF,TGTGCCAGCAGCCCCTGGCGGGGGAAGGAGTACTTC
-,TRBV15,TRBJ2-2,many,CATSSEGSVLSTGELFF,TGTGCCACCAGCAGCGAGGGTAGCGTTCTGAGCACCGGGGAGCTGTTTTTT
-,TRBV9,TRBJ1-2,many,CASSPSGKGLGYTF,TGTGCCAGCAGCCCCTCAGGGAAGGGTTTAGGCTACACCTTC
-,TRBV29-1,TRBJ2-5,-,CSVEVGGPQETQYF,TGCAGCGTTGAAGTGGGGGGGCCCCAAGAGACCCAGTACTTC
-,TRBV12-3/TRBV12-4,TRBJ2-7,few,CASRRGSKYEQYF,TGTGCCAGCAGGAGGGGCAGTAAGTACGAGCAGTACTTC
TRBD1,TRBV7-9,TRBJ1-1,-,CASSLTDGQVRAFF,TGTGCCAGCAGCCTTACCGACGGACAGGTGAGGGCTTTCTTT
-,TRBV19,TRBJ1-2,-,CASSILVEGQGHTF,TGTGCCAGTAGTATACTGGTAGAGGGGCAAGGCCACACCTTC
-,TRBV29-1,TRBJ2-1,-,CSVEIGYNEQFF,TGCAGCGTTGAAATAGGATACAATGAGCAGTTCTTC
-,TRBV12-3/TRBV12-4,TRBJ1-1,few,CASSPRTELNTEAFF,TGTGCCAGCAGTCCCCGGACCGAACTGAACACTGAAGCTTTCTTT
TRBD2,TRBV2,TRBJ2-3,-,CASSELRLAGGTDTQYF,TGTGCCAGCAGTGAACTTCGACTAGCGGGAGGGACGGATACGCAGTATTTT
-,TRBV4-3,TRBJ1-2,few,CASSQGGAQIYGYTF,TGCGCCAGCAGCCAAGGAGGGGCTCAAATCTATGGCTACACCTTC
-,TRBV7-9,TRBJ1-1,many,CASSSGPSTTEAFF,TGTGCCAGCAGCTCGGGACCCAGTACTACTGAAGCTTTCTTT
-,TRBV29-1,TRBJ2-3,-,CSATRQYTDTQYF,TGCAGCGCCACCCGACAGTACACAGATACGCAGTATTTT
-,TRBV10-3,TRBJ1-6,-,CAISESGPLHF,TGTGCCATCAGTGAGTCGGGGCCCCTCCACTTT
TRBD1,TRBV2,TRBJ1-4,-,CASSYQGVSEKLFF,TGTGCCAGCAGTTATCAGGGGGTCTCGGAAAAACTGTTTTTT
-,TRBV6-6,TRBJ1-5,-,CASSYSVRGSNQPQHF,TGTGCCAGCAGTTACTCTGTCAGGGGTAGCAATCAGCCCCAGCATTTT
TRBD2,TRBV11-2,TRBJ2-7,-,CASSRRAGGPGEQYF,TGTGCCAGCAGCCGTCGAGCGGGAGGGCCGGGGGAGCAGTACTTC
-,TRBV20-1,TRBJ2-7,-,CSASHRRQSYEQYF,TGCAGTGCCTCCCATCGCCGACAATCCTACGAGCAGTACTTC
TRBD2,TRBV20-1,TRBJ2-7,many,CSARGLAGAEQYF,TGCAGTGCTAGAGGGCTAGCGGGAGCCGAGCAGTACTTC
-,TRBV19,TRBJ1-2,few,CASSTDDSYSHYGYTF,TGTGCCAGTAGTACGGACGACAGCTACTCACATTATGGCTACACCTTC
-,TRBV24-1,TRBJ1-5,-,CASSPREQENQPQHF,TGTGCCAGCTCACCCAGAGAACAGGAAAATCAGCCCCAGCATTTT
TRBD1,TRBV7-2,TRBJ1-2,-,CASSPATGFSGYTF,TGTGCCAGCAGCCCAGCGACAGGGTTTTCTGGCTACACCTTC
-,TRBV25-1,TRBJ1-2,-,CAHRGPKYGYTF,TGTGCTCACCGAGGGCCCAAATATGGCTACACCTTC
TRBD1,TRBV7-3,TRBJ2-3,-,CASSFRQGDTQYF,TGTGCCAGCAGCTTCCGACAGGGGGATACGCAGTATTTT
TRBD2,TRBV12-3/TRBV12-4,TRBJ2-2,-,CASSRLASGEELFF,TGTGCTAGCAGTCGACTAGCTTCTGGCGAGGAGCTGTTTTTT
-,TRBV11-2,TRBJ1-1,many,CASSLDTDTEAFF,TGTGCCAGCAGCTTAGATACCGACACTGAAGCTTTCTTT
-,TRBV5-1,TRBJ2-5,few,CASSLAGTDYQETQYF,TGCGCCAGCAGCTTGGCCGGAACGGACTACCAAGAGACCCAGTACTTC